This T cell receptor (beta chain) was sequenced for a study of vaccination effects on CD4 cells after COVID-19. About the research overall: Convalescent patients (n = two) were sampled 16 days and one week prevaccination.

Notes on this clone: No antigen is known for it.

Sequencing was performed with immunoSEQ multiplex PCR; in TCRdb, only in-frame clones are kept and a portion is missing. The sample includes under 25,000 clones, roughly 72% of them seen just once. Germline values: CDR1 SGHVS, CDR2 FQNEAQ. Trimming removed 3 bases from V and 9 bases from J, with 15 bases in between. The length of the CDR3 is 15 residues. Sequencing in the ViraFEST assay came after antigen-specific CD4+ T cells had been expanded with viral peptide pools, which were used to stimulate PBMC. Cultured cells yielded isolated CD4+ T cells after about ten days. Confirmation by PCR established that the person had SARS-CoV-2 infection between March and December 2020. A few million PBMC were placed in each well, which was supplemented with 10 IU/ml IL-2 and approximately 10 ug/ml peptides. On day 3 and again on day 7, half the medium was replaced with IL-2 medium.

The input for sequencing was CD4+ T cells from PBMCs cultured with SARS-CoV-2 spike peptides, taken before COVID-19 vaccination. The J gene is TRBJ1-6, the V gene TRBV7-8; perhaps TRBD1 as D (5 bases). The TCR originated in a human donor who had a prior SARS-CoV-2 infection. The CDR3 region is CASSFGPRDGSPLHF. As DNA, the CDR3 is TGTGCCAGCAGCTTTGGCCCCCGGGACGGTTCACCCCTCCACTTT.